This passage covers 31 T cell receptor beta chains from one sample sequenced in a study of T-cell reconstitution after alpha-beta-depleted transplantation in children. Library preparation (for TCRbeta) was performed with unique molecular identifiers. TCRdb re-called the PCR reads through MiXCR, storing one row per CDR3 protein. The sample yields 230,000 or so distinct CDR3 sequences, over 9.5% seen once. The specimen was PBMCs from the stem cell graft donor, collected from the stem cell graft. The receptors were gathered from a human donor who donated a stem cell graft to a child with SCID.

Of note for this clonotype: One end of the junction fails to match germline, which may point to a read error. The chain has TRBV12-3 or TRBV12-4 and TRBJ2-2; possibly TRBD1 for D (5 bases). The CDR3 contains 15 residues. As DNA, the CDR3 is TGTGCCAGCTGTTCTCAGGGTGCAAACACCAGGGAGCTGTTTTTT. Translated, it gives CASCSQGANTRELFF.

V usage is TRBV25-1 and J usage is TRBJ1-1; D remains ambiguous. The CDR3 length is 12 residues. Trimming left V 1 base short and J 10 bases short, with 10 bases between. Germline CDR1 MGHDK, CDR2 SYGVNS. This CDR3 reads CASSESGRSAFF. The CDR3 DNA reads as TGTGCCAGCAGTGAATCCGGGAGGTCAGCTTTCTTT.

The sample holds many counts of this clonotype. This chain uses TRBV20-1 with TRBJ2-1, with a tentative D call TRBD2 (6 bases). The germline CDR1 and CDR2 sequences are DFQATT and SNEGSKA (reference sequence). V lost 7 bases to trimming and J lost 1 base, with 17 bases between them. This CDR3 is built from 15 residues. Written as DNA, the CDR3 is TGCAGTGGAGAGAGAAAGCTAGCGTCCTACAATGAGCAGTTCTTC. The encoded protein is CSGERKLASYNEQFF.

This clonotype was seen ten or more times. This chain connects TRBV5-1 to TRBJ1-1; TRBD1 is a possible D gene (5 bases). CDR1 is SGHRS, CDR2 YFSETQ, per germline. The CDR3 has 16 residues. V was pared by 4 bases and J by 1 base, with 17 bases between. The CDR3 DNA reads TGCGCCAGCAGCGGGAGACGAGGGGTCACGAACACTGAAGCTTTCTTT. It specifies CASSGRRGVTNTEAFF. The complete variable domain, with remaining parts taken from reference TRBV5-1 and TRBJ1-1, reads KAGVTQTPRYLIKTRGQQVTLSCSPISGHRSVSWYQQTPGQGLQFLFEYFSETQRNKGNFPGRFSGRQFSNSRSEMNVSTLELGDSALYLCASSGRRGVTNTEAFFGQGTRLTVV.

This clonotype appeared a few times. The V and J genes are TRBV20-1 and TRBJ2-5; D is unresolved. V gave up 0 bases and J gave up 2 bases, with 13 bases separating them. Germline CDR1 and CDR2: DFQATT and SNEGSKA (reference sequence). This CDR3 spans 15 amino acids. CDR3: CSARDPANRQETQYF. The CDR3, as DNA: TGCAGTGCTAGAGATCCTGCAAACCGGCAAGAGACCCAGTACTTC.

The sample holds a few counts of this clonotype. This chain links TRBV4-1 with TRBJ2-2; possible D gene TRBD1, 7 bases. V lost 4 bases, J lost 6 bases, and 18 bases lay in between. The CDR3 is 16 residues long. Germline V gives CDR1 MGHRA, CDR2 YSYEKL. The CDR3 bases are TGCGCCAGCAGCCTTTACAGGGGACTGTCCCCCGGGGAGCTGTTTTTT. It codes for CASSLYRGLSPGELFF.

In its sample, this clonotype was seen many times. CDR3 sequence reads: CRPLSGGKETQYF. In nucleotides, the CDR3 is TGCAGACCCTTGAGCGGCGGTAAAGAGACCCAGTACTTC. This sequence joins TRBV20-1 and TRBJ2-5, with D perhaps matching TRBD2 (5 bases). CDR1 is DFQATT and CDR2 is SNEGSKA in the germline V gene (reference sequence). The CDR3 totals 13 residues.

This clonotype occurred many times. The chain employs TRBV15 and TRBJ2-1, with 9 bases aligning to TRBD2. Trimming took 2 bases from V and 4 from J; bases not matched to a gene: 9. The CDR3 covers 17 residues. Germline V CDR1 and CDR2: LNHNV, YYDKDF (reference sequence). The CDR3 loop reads CATSRRDGLAGYNEQFF. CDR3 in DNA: TGTGCCACCAGCAGAAGGGACGGGCTAGCGGGATACAATGAGCAGTTCTTC.

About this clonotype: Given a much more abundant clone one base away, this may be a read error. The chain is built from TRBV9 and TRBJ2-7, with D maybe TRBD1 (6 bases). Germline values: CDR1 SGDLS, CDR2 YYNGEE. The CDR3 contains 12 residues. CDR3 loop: CASSATGNDQYF. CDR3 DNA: TGTGCCAGCAGCGCAACAGGGAACGATCAGTACTTC.

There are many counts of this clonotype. The CDR3 spells CASSSKGGGKDTQYF. DNA for the CDR3: TGTGCCAGCAGCTCCAAAGGGGGGGGCAAAGATACGCAGTATTTT. The chain links TRBV11-1 to TRBJ2-3; weak D call: TRBD2 (7 bases). Germline lookup yields CDR1 SGHAT and CDR2 FQDESV (reference sequence). V lost 4 bases and J lost 5, with 16 bases in between. This CDR3 comprises 15 residues.

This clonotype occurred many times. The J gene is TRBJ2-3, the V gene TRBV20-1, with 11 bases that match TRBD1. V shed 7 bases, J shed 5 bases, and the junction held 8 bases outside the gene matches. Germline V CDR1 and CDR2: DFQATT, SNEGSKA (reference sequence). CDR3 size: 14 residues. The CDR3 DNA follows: TGCAGTGTTCCGGGACAGGGGGACATAGATACGCAGTATTTT. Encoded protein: CSVPGQGDIDTQYF.

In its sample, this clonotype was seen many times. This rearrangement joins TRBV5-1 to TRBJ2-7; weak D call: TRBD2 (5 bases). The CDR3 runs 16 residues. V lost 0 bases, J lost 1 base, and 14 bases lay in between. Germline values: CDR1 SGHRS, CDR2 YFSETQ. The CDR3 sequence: CASSLVSRGPSYEQYF. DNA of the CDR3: TGCGCCAGCAGCTTGGTCTCAAGAGGGCCATCCTACGAGCAGTACTTC.

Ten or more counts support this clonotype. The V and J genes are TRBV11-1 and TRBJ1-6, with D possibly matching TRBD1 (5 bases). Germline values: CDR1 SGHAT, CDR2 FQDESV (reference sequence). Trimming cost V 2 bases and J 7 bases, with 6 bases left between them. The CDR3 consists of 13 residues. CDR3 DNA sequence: TGTGCCAGCAGCTTAAACAGGAATTCACCCCTCCACTTT. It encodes CASSLNRNSPLHF. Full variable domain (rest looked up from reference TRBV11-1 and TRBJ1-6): EAEVAQSPRYKITEKSQAVAFWCDPISGHATLYWYRQILGQGPELLVQFQDESVVDDSQLPKDRFSAERLKGVDSTLKIQPAELGDSAMYLCASSLNRNSPLHFGNGTRLTVT.

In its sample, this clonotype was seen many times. CDR3 sequence reads: CASSLVTGRGSPLHF. The CDR3 DNA is TGCGCCAGCAGCTTGGTTACAGGGAGGGGTTCACCCCTCCACTTT. The chain combines TRBV5-1 with TRBJ1-6; D might be TRBD1 (6 bases). Germline V lookup: CDR1 SGHRS, CDR2 YFSETQ. Trimming took 0 bases from V and 9 from J, leaving 13 bases between them. The CDR3 totals 15 residues.

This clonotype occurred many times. Here the CDR3 DNA reads TGCGCCAGCAGCTTCACAGGGGTTGGCACTGAAGCTTTCTTT. Protein: CASSFTGVGTEAFF. The chain recombines TRBV5-1 with TRBJ1-1; TRBD1 agrees at 7 bases. Trimming cost V 2 bases and J 4 bases; bases outside gene matches: 5. Germline loops: CDR1 SGHRS, CDR2 YFSETQ. The CDR3 runs 14 residues.

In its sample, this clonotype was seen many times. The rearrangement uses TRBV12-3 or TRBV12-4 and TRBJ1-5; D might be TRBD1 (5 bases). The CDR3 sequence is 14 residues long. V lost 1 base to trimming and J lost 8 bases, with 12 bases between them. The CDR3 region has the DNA TGTGCCAGCAGTTTAGGTTTGGGGACGGAGCCCCAGCATTTT. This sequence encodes CASSLGLGTEPQHF.

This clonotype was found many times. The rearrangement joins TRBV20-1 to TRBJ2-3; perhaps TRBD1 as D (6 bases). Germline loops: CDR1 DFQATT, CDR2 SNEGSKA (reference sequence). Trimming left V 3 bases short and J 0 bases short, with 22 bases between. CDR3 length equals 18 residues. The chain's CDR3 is CSARGTRGQGPSTDTQYF. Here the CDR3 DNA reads TGCAGTGCTAGGGGTACCAGGGGCCAGGGCCCTAGCACAGATACGCAGTATTTT.

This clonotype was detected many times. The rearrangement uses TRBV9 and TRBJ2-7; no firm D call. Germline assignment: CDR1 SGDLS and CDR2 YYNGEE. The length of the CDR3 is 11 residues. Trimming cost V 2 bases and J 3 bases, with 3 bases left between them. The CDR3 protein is CASSVHYEQYF. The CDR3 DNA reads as TGTGCCAGCAGCGTTCACTACGAGCAGTACTTC.

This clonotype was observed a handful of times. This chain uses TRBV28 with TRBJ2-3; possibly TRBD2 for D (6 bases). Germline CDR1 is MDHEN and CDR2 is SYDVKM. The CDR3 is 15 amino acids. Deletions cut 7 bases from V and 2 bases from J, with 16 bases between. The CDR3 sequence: CASMIPRGNTDTQYF. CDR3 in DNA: TGTGCCAGCATGATCCCCCGGGGGAACACAGATACGCAGTATTTT.

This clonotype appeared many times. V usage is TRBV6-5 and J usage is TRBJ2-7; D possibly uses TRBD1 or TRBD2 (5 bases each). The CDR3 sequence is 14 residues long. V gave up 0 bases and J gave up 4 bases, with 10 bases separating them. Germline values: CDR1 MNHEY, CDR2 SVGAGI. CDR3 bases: TGTGCCAGCAGTTACTCGAGGGGCGGGTACGAGCAGTACTTC. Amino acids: CASSYSRGGYEQYF.

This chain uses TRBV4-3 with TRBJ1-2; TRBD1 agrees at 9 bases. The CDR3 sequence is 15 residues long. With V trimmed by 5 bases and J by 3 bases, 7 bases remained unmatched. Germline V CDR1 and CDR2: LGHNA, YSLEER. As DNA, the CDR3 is TGCGCCAGCAGCAGGGGACAGGGCCGAGACTATGGCTACACCTTC. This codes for CASSRGQGRDYGYTF.

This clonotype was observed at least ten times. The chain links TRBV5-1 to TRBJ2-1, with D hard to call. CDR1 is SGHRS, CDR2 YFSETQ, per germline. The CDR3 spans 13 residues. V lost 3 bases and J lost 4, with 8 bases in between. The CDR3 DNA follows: TGCGCCAGCAGCTCAGACACGTACAATGAGCAGTTCTTC. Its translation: CASSSDTYNEQFF.

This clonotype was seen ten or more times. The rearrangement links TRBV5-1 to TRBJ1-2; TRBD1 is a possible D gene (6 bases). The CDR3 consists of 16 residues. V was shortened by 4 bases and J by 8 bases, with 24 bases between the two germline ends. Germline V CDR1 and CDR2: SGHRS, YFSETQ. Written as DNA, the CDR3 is TGCGCCAGCAGCGAGAAAACAGGGAATCCCCCCTTAGGCTACACCTTC. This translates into CASSEKTGNPPLGYTF.

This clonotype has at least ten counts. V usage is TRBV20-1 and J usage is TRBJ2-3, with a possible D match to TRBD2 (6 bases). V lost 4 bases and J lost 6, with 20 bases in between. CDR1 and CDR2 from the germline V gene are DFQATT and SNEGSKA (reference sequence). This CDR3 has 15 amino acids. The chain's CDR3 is CSATNRDLGQDTQYF. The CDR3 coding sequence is TGCAGTGCTACCAACCGGGACTTAGGTCAGGATACGCAGTATTTT.

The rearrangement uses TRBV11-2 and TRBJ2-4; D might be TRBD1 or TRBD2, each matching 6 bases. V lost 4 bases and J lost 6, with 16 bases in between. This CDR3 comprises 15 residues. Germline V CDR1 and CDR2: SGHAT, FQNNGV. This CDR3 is CASSSRTEGGNIQYF. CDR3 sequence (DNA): TGTGCCAGCAGCTCCAGGACGGAGGGGGGAAACATTCAGTACTTC.

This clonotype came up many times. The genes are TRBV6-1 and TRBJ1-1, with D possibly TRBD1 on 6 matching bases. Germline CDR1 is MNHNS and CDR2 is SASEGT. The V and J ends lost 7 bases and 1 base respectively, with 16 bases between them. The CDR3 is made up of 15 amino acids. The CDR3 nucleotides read TGTGCCAGCACCGAAGACAGGAAAACGAACACTGAAGCTTTCTTT. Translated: CASTEDRKTNTEAFF.

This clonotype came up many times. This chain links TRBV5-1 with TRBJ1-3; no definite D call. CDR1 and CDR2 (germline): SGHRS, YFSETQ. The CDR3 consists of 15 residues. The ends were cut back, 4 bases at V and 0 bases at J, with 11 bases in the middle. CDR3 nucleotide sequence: TGCGCCAGCAGCCCCGTCGGGGACTCTGGAAACACCATATATTTT. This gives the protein CASSPVGDSGNTIYF.

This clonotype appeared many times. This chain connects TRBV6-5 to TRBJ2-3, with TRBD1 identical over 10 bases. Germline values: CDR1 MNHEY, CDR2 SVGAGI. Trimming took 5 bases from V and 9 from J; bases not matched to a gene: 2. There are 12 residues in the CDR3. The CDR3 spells CASSGDRGTQYF. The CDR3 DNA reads TGTGCCAGCAGTGGGGACAGGGGAACGCAGTATTTT.

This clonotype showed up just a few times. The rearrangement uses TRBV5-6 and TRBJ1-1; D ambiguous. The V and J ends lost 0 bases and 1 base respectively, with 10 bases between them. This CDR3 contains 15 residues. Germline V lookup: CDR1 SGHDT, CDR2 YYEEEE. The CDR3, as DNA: TGTGCCAGCAGCTTGGTGCAGACGTCGAACACTGAAGCTTTCTTT. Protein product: CASSLVQTSNTEAFF.

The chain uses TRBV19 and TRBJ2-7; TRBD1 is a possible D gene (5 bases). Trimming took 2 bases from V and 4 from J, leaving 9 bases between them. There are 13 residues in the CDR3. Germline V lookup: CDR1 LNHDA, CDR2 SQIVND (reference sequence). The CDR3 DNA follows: TGTGCCAGTAGTATAAACCAGGGATACGAGCAGTACTTC. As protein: CASSINQGYEQYF.

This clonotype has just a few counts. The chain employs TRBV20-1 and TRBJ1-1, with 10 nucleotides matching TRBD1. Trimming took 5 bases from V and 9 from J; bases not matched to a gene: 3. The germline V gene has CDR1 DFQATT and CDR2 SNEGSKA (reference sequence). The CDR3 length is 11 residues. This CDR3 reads CSAGGQGKAFF. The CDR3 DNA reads TGCAGTGCTGGGGGACAGGGGAAAGCTTTCTTT.